The 27 T cell receptor beta chains below all came from one sample that was sequenced in a study of T-cell reconstitution after alpha-beta-depleted transplantation in children. Preparation of the TCRbeta library was carried out with unique molecular identifiers. TCRdb itself ran the PCR reads through MiXCR, one entry per CDR3 protein. This table holds around 600,000 distinct CDR3 sequences, about 11% found once. The specimen was PBMCs from the stem cell graft donor, collected from the stem cell graft. The receptor set was obtained from a human donor who donated a stem cell graft to a child with acute myeloid leukemia.

A note on this clonotype: It is likely a read error, because the conserved phenylalanine at the end of the CDR3 is missing. V usage is TRBV6-1 and J usage is TRBJ2-2; no clear D. The CDR3 contains 16 residues. CDR1 and CDR2 from the germline V gene are MNHNS and SASEGT. V was pared by 6 bases and J by 1 base, with 15 bases between. The CDR3 region has the DNA TGTGCCAGCAGCCTTATCCTCAACTTGAACACCGGGGAGCTGTTTTGT. It specifies CASSLILNLNTGELFC.

The chain is built from TRBV29-1 and TRBJ2-3; D is unclear. This CDR3 has 12 amino acids. V was shortened by 5 bases and J by 4 bases, with 10 bases between the two germline ends. Looked up from germline, CDR1 is SQVTM and CDR2 is ANQGSEA. This chain's CDR3 is CSVSGPSDTQYF. In DNA, the CDR3 is TGCAGCGTTTCTGGACCCTCAGATACGCAGTATTTT.

The chain has TRBV3-1 and TRBJ2-4; 7 bases align to TRBD2. Germline V gene sequence: CDR1 LGHDT, CDR2 YNNKEL (reference sequence). CDR3 length equals 18 residues. V was pared by 3 bases and J by 1 base, with 12 bases of the junction left unmatched. Here the CDR3 reads CASSQGGRGRGAKNIQYF. In DNA, the CDR3 is TGTGCCAGCAGCCAGGGGGGTCGCGGGAGAGGGGCCAAAAACATTCAGTACTTC.

V is TRBV28 and J is TRBJ2-3, with 9 bases fitting TRBD1. Germline-derived CDR1 and CDR2 are MDHEN and SYDVKM. There are 14 residues in the CDR3. The V segment lost 7 bases and the J segment 7 bases; nucleotides outside the gene matches: 9. The CDR3 sequence: CASKGTGYPNTQYF. In nucleotides, the CDR3 is TGTGCCAGCAAAGGGACAGGGTATCCCAATACGCAGTATTTT.

This clonotype occurred many times. The J gene is TRBJ1-1, the V gene TRBV29-1; D is unclear. The CDR3 is 14 amino acids. Between the trimmed V and J ends, which lost 6 bases and 0 bases, there was a span of 14 bases. Germline V gene lookup returns CDR1 SQVTM and CDR2 ANQGSEA. The CDR3 nucleotides are TGCAGCGTCGTCACGGGTCGGATGAACACTGAAGCTTTCTTT. Its protein product is CSVVTGRMNTEAFF. Full variable domain (missing parts from reference TRBV29-1 and TRBJ1-1): SAVISQKPSRDICQRGTSLTIQCQVDSQVTMMFWYRQQPGQSLTLIATANQGSEATYESGFVIDKFPISRPNLTFSTLTVSNMSPEDSSIYLCSVVTGRMNTEAFFGQGTRLTVV.

V gene TRBV20-1 combines with J gene TRBJ2-3; D perhaps matches TRBD2 (5 bases). Germline assignment: CDR1 DFQATT and CDR2 SNEGSKA (reference sequence). V was pared by 5 bases and J by 3 bases, with 12 bases between. The CDR3 extends over 13 amino acids. The CDR3, as DNA: TGCAGTGCTCCCGAGCGGTTTACAGATACGCAGTATTTT. Its protein product is CSAPERFTDTQYF.

This sequence joins TRBV4-3 and TRBJ2-6; tentatively, D is TRBD1 (6 bases). Per the germline V gene, CDR1 is LGHNA and CDR2 is YSLEER. Trimming stripped 0 bases from V and 0 bases from J, with 12 bases between. This CDR3 spans 18 amino acids. In DNA, the CDR3 is TGCGCCAGCAGCCAAGATTATCCCAGGGGCTCTGGGGCCAACGTCCTGACTTTC. Its translation is CASSQDYPRGSGANVLTF.

In its sample, this clonotype was seen many times. A junction boundary mismatches the germline segment, possibly from a read error. CDR3 loop: CASSFGTTQETQYF. The CDR3 DNA sequence: TGTGCTAGCAGCTTTGGGACTACTCAAGAGACCCAGTACTTC. This chain uses TRBV7-7 with TRBJ2-5; 7 positions match TRBD2. Germline CDR1 and CDR2: SSHAT and FNYEAQ (reference sequence). There are 14 residues in the CDR3.

The CDR3 nucleotides are TGTGCCAGCAGCCCGAAACTAGCGGGGGAATACAATGAGCAGTTCTTC. This encodes CASSPKLAGEYNEQFF. J is TRBJ2-1 and V is TRBV11-3; TRBD2 matches at 11 bases. The CDR3 sequence is 16 residues long. Germline values: CDR1 SGHNT, CDR2 YENEEA. V shed 5 bases, J shed 4 bases, and the junction held 7 bases outside the gene matches.

This clonotype turned up a few times. This rearrangement joins TRBV6-5 to TRBJ1-1, with TRBD1 identical over 8 bases. The CDR3 contains 17 residues. Germline assignment: CDR1 MNHEY and CDR2 SVGAGI. J was trimmed by 5 bases and V by 1 base; bases with no gene match: 12. CDR3 protein: CASSYFWTGLSGTEAFF. CDR3 DNA: TGTGCCAGCAGTTACTTCTGGACAGGGCTAAGTGGGACTGAAGCTTTCTTT.

The chain employs TRBV25-1 and TRBJ2-1; D is perhaps TRBD2 (5 bases). Deletions cut 1 base from V and 3 bases from J, with 10 bases between. Germline assignment: CDR1 MGHDK and CDR2 SYGVNS. The CDR3 has 15 amino acids. The CDR3 here is CASSESRAGYNEQFF. In nucleotides, the CDR3 is TGTGCCAGCAGTGAATCGAGGGCTGGCTACAATGAGCAGTTCTTC.

This clonotype was detected many times. The V and J genes are TRBV5-8 and TRBJ2-5; D remains ambiguous. The germline gives CDR1 SGHTS, CDR2 YDEGEE. This CDR3 has 14 residues. The V and J ends lost 3 bases and 4 bases respectively, with 13 bases between them. The CDR3 DNA follows: TGTGCCAGCAGCTCGGGCCGGGTTACAGAGACCCAGTACTTC. It translates to CASSSGRVTETQYF.

This clonotype appeared many times. The rearrangement joins TRBV7-2 to TRBJ1-1; perhaps TRBD1 as D (5 bases). Trimming pared 1 base from V and 5 bases from J, leaving 14 bases between. Germline loops: CDR1 SGHTA, CDR2 FQGNSA. The CDR3 totals 15 residues. As DNA, the CDR3 is TGTGCCAGCAGCTTAGTCGGGGCGGGAGGTACTGAAGCTTTCTTT. This codes for CASSLVGAGGTEAFF.

V gene TRBV7-2 combines with J gene TRBJ2-5, with 7 bases aligning to TRBD2. V was clipped by 0 bases and J by 0 bases; unmatched bases: 10. The CDR3 is 18 residues long. Germline V gene lookup returns CDR1 SGHTA and CDR2 FQGNSA. In nucleotides, the CDR3 is TGTGCCAGCAGCTTAGCTTGGGCTAGCGGACTCAACCAAGAGACCCAGTACTTC. Protein: CASSLAWASGLNQETQYF. Variable domain in full (rest from reference TRBV7-2 and TRBJ2-5): GAGVSQSPSNKVTEKGKDVELRCDPISGHTALYWYRQSLGQGLEFLIYFQGNSAPDKSGLPSDRFSAERTGGSVSTLTIQRTQQEDSAVYLCASSLAWASGLNQETQYFGPGTRLLVL.

This chain joins TRBV27 and TRBJ2-1; D is possibly TRBD1 (5 bases). The V and J ends lost 2 bases and 9 bases respectively, with 17 bases between them. The CDR3 is 15 amino acids. Germline CDR1 reads MNHEY; CDR2 reads SMNVEV (reference sequence). CDR3 nucleotide sequence: TGTGCCAGCAGTTTACTAGGGGCGAGCGTAGGTGAGCAGTTCTTC. The encoded protein is CASSLLGASVGEQFF.

The chain recombines TRBV10-3 with TRBJ2-4, with D possibly matching TRBD2 (5 bases). Deletions cut 10 bases from V and 8 bases from J, with 21 bases between. Per the germline V gene, CDR1 is ENHRY and CDR2 is SYGVKD. CDR3 length equals 14 residues. CDR3 protein: CATRAAGIRDIQYF. In DNA, the CDR3 is TGTGCCACCAGAGCGGCCGGGATTAGAGACATTCAGTACTTC.

This clonotype was seen only a few times. The V gene is TRBV20-1, the J gene TRBJ2-3; 12 nucleotides match TRBD2. Looked up from germline, CDR1 is DFQATT and CDR2 is SNEGSKA (reference sequence). V was clipped by 3 bases and J by 1 base; unmatched bases: 14. The CDR3 extends over 19 amino acids. This CDR3 is CSARVILAGGAQGTDTQYF. CDR3 coding DNA: TGCAGTGCTAGGGTTATCCTAGCGGGAGGGGCTCAGGGCACAGATACGCAGTATTTT.

Many counts were recorded for this clonotype. This sequence joins TRBV10-3 and TRBJ2-3; D may be TRBD2 (5 bases). The germline CDR1 and CDR2 sequences are ENHRY and SYGVKD. Trimming cost V 6 bases and J 2 bases, with 9 bases left between them. This CDR3 contains 13 residues. The CDR3 loop is CAIRDYTTDTQYF. In DNA form, the CDR3 reads TGTGCCATCAGAGACTACACCACAGATACGCAGTATTTT.

Written as DNA, the CDR3 is TGCAGCGTTTGGGGACAGATAAACGGGGAGCTGTTTTTT. Translation gives CSVWGQINGELFF. The chain combines TRBV29-1 with TRBJ2-2, with 7 positions matching TRBD1. V dropped 5 bases and J dropped 7; count of bases not matched to a gene: 7. There are 13 residues in the CDR3. The germline gives CDR1 SQVTM, CDR2 ANQGSEA.

V and J are TRBV5-1 and TRBJ2-5; TRBD1 matches at 7 bases. The length of the CDR3 is 15 residues. Germline CDR1 is SGHRS and CDR2 is YFSETQ. V lost 3 bases to trimming and J lost 5 bases; unmatched junction nucleotides: 10. CDR3: CASSSKGAKGETQYF. As DNA, the CDR3 is TGCGCCAGCAGCTCCAAGGGGGCGAAGGGGGAGACCCAGTACTTC.

This clonotype was picked up a small number of times. The chain couples TRBV5-1 to TRBJ1-1, with D unresolved. CDR3 length equals 14 residues. V lost 0 bases to trimming and J lost 2 bases, with 8 bases between them. Germline V CDR1 and CDR2: SGHRS, YFSETQ. The CDR3 loop is CASSLGPINTEAFF. Written as DNA, the CDR3 is TGCGCCAGCAGCTTGGGACCGATAAACACTGAAGCTTTCTTT.

This clonotype was found many times. V usage is TRBV7-9 and J usage is TRBJ2-7; a weak D match, TRBD1 (6 bases). The CDR3 contains 14 residues. Per germline, CDR1 SEHNR and CDR2 FQNEAQ (reference sequence). Trimming removed 5 bases at V and 2 bases at J, with 13 bases between. The CDR3 DNA reads as TGTGCCAGCAGCCCGCCGGGACACCCCTACGAGCAGTACTTC. This translates into CASSPPGHPYEQYF.

This clonotype was counted only a few times. V is TRBV20-1 and J is TRBJ2-1, with TRBD2 identical over 10 bases. The CDR3 spans 16 residues. Germline values: CDR1 DFQATT, CDR2 SNEGSKA (reference sequence). With V trimmed by 5 bases and J by 9 bases, 16 bases remained unmatched. For the CDR3, the DNA is TGCAGTGCTCTTTCCCCGGGACTAGCGCTTTTTGGTGAGCAGTTCTTC. This sequence encodes CSALSPGLALFGEQFF.

The chain recombines TRBV7-2 with TRBJ2-7; no clear D. V lost 1 base, J lost 5 bases, and 3 bases lay in between. This CDR3 is 11 amino acids long. Germline-derived CDR1 and CDR2 are SGHTA and FQGNSA. In DNA, the CDR3 is TGTACCAGCAGCTTAGTCCACGAGCAGTACTTC. Its translation: CTSSLVHEQYF.

This clonotype appeared a few times. The CDR3 sequence: CASSLEGARGQPQHF. CDR3 coding DNA: TGTGCCAGCAGCTTGGAGGGGGCTAGGGGTCAGCCCCAGCATTTT. This chain links TRBV5-5 with TRBJ1-5, with 7 positions matching TRBD1. The CDR3 has 15 amino acids. Looked up from germline, CDR1 is SGHKS and CDR2 is YYEKEE (reference sequence). V was pared by 0 bases and J by 6 bases, with 6 bases of the junction left unmatched.

The sample holds a few counts of this clonotype. This chain joins TRBV28 and TRBJ2-3; 11 bases line up with TRBD2. V lost 5 bases, J lost 6 bases, and 4 bases stayed unmatched. Germline values: CDR1 MDHEN, CDR2 SYDVKM. This CDR3 is 14 amino acids long. CDR3 bases: TGTGCCAGCAGTACTAGCGGGAGTAGGGATACGCAGTATTTT. It yields the protein CASSTSGSRDTQYF.

The chain has TRBV12-3 or TRBV12-4 and TRBJ1-2; 10 bases line up with TRBD1. The length of the CDR3 is 16 residues. The V and J ends lost 5 bases and 4 bases, in that order; junction bases with no gene match: 10. The CDR3 DNA reads as TGTGCCAGCAGTAGGGGGACAGGGGTTCTTATCTATGGCTACACCTTC. Its protein is CASSRGTGVLIYGYTF.